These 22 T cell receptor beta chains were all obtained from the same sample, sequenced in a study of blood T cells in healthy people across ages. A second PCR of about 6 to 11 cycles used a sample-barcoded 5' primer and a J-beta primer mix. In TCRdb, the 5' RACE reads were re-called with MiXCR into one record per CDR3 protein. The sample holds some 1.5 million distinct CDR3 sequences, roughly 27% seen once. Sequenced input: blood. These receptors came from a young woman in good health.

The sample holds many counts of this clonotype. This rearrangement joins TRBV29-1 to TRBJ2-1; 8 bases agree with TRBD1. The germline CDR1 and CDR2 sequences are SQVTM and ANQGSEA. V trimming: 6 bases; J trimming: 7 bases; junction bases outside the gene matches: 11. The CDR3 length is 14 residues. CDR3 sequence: CSVGGQDVGNEQFF. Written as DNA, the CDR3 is TGCAGCGTAGGGGGACAGGACGTGGGGAATGAGCAGTTCTTC.

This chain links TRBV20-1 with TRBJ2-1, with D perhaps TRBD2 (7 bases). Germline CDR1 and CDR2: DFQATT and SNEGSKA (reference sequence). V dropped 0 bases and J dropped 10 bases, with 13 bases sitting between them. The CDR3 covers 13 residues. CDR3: CSARERGGGEQFF. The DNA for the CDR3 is TGCAGTGCTAGAGAAAGGGGGGGTGGCGAGCAGTTCTTC.

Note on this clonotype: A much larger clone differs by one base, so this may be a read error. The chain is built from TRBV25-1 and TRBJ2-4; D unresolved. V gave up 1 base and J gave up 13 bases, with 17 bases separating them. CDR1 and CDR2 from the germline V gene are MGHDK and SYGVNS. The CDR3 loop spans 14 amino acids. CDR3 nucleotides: TGTGCCAGCAGTGAATCGGCAGGTTACAATGAGCAGTACTTC. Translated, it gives CASSESAGYNEQYF.

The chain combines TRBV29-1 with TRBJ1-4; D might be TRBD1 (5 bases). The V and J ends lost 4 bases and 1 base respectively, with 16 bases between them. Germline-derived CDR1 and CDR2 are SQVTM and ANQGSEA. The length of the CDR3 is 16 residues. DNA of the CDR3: TGCAGCGTTGGGGCCCCTAGAGGGGAAACTAATGAAAAACTGTTTTTT. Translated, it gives CSVGAPRGETNEKLFF.

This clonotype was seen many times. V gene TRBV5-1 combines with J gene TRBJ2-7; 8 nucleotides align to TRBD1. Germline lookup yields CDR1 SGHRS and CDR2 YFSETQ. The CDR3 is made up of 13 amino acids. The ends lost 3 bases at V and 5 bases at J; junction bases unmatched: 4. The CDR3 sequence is CASSSDRAHEQYF. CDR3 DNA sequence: TGCGCCAGCAGCTCGGACAGGGCCCACGAGCAGTACTTC. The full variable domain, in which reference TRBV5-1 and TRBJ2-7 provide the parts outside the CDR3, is KAGVTQTPRYLIKTRGQQVTLSCSPISGHRSVSWYQQTPGQGLQFLFEYFSETQRNKGNFPGRFSGRQFSNSRSEMNVSTLELGDSALYLCASSSDRAHEQYFGPGTRLTVT.

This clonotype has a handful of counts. CDR3 nucleotides: TGTGCCAGCAGTACTAGCGAAGAGACCCAGTACTTC. Its translation is CASSTSEETQYF. The rearrangement links TRBV2 to TRBJ2-5, with 7 bases identical to TRBD2. Per the germline V gene, CDR1 is SNHLY and CDR2 is FYNNEI. This CDR3 has 12 amino acids. Trimming at V came to 5 bases and at J to 3 bases, leaving 0 bases not matched to a gene.

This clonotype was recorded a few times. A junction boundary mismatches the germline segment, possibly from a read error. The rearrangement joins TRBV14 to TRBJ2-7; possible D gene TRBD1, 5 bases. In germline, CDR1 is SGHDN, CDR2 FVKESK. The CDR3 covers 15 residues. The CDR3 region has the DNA TGTGCCAGCAGCCAAGTCCAGGGTGCGCCCTACGAGCAATACTTC. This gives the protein CASSQVQGAPYEQYF.

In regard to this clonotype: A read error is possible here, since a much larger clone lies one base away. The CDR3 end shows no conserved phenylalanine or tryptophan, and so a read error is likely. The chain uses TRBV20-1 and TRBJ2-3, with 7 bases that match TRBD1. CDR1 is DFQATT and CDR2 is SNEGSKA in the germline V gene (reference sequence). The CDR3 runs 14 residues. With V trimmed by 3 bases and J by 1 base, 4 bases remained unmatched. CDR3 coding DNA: TGCAGTGCTAGTAGGGGGCTAGGCACAGATACGCAGTATGTT. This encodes CSASRGLGTDTQYV.

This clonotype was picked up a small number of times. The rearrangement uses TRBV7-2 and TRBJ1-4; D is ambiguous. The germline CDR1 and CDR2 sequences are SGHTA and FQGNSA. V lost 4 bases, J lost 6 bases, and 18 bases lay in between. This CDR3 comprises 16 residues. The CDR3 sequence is CASSSRRETRDEKLFF. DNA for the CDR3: TGTGCCAGCAGCTCCCGCCGAGAGACAAGAGATGAAAAACTGTTTTTT.

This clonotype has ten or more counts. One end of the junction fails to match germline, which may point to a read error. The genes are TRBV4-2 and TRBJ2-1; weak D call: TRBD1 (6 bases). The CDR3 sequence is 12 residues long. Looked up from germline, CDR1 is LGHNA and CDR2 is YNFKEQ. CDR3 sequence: CASSQDSGEQFF. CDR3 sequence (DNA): TGCGCCAGCAGCCAGGACAGCGGAGAGCAGTTCTTC.

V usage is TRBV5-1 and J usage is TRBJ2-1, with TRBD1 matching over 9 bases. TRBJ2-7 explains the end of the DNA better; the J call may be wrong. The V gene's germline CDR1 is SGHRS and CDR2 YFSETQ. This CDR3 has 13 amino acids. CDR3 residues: CASQRQGDNEQYF. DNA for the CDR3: TGCGCCAGTCAGAGACAGGGGGACAATGAGCAGTACTTC.

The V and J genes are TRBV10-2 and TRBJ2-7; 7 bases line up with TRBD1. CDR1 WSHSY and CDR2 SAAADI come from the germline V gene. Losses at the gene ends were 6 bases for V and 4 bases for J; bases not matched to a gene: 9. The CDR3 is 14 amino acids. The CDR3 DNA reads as TGCGCCAGCAGGGCCAGGCCAGGGGGTTACGAGCAGTACTTC. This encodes CASRARPGGYEQYF.

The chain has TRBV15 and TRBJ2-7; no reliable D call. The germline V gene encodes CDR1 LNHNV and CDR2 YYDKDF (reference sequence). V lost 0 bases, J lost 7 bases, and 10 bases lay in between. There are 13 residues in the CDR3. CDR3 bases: TGTGCCACCAGCAGAGATGCCGCGAGGGAGCAGTACTTC. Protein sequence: CATSRDAAREQYF.

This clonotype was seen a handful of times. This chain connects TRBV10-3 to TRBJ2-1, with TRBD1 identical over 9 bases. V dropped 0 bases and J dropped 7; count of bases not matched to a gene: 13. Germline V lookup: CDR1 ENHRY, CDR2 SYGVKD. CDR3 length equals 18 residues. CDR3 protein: CAISESGVGTGSVNEQFF. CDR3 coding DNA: TGTGCCATCAGTGAGTCCGGGGTGGGGACAGGGTCTGTGAATGAGCAGTTCTTC.

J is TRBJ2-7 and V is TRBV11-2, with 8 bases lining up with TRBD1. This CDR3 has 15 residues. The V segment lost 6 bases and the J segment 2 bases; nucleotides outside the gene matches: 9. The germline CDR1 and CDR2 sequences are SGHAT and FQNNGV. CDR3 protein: CASSPRQGQTYEQYF. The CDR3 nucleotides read TGTGCCAGCAGTCCACGACAGGGGCAAACCTACGAGCAGTACTTC.

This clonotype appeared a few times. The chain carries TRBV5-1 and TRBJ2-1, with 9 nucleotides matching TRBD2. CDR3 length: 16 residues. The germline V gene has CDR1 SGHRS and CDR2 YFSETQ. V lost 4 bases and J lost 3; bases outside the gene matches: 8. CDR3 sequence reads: CASSPAGRGGYNEQFF. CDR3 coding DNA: TGCGCCAGCAGCCCGGCGGGGCGGGGGGGCTACAATGAGCAGTTCTTC. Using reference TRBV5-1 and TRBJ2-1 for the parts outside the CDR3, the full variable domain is KAGVTQTPRYLIKTRGQQVTLSCSPISGHRSVSWYQQTPGQGLQFLFEYFSETQRNKGNFPGRFSGRQFSNSRSEMNVSTLELGDSALYLCASSPAGRGGYNEQFFGPGTRLTVL.

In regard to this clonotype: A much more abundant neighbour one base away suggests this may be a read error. The DNA for the CDR3 is TGTGCCAGCAGTTACGGCGGCGGACAGGTCTATGGCTACACCTTC. This translates into CASSYGGGQVYGYTF. V and J are TRBV6-6 and TRBJ1-2; 7 bases are shared with TRBD1. The germline CDR1 and CDR2 sequences are MNHNY and SVGAGI (reference sequence). The junction had 7 bases not matched to a gene; V was cut back by 2 bases and J by 4 bases. The CDR3 spans 15 residues.

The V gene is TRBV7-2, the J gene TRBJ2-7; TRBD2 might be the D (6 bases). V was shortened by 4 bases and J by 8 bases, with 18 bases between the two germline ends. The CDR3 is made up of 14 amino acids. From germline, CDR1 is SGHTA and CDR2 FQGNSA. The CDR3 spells CASSSGTDSTQQYF. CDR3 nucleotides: TGTGCCAGCAGCTCTGGGACTGATTCTACGCAGCAGTACTTC.

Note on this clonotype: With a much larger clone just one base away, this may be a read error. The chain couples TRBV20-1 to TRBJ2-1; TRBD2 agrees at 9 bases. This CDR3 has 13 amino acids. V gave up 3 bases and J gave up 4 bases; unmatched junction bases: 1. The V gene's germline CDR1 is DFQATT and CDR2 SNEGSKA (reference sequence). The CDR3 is CSARSGGYNEQFF. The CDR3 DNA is TGCAGTGCTAGGAGCGGGGGGTACAATGAGCAGTTCTTC.

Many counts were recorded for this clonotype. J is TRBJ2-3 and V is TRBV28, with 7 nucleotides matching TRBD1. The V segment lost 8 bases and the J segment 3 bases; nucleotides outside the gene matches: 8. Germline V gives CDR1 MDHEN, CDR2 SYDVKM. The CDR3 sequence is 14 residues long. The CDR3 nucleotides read TGTGCCAGCTTTGAAAAGGGGGCAACAGATACGCAGTATTTT. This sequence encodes CASFEKGATDTQYF.

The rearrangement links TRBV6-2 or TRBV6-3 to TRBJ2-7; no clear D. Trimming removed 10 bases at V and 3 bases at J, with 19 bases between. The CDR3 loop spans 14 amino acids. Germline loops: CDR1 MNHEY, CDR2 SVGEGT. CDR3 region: CAILSIQDGYEQYF. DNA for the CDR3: TGTGCCATCCTCTCCATCCAGGACGGCTACGAGCAGTACTTC.

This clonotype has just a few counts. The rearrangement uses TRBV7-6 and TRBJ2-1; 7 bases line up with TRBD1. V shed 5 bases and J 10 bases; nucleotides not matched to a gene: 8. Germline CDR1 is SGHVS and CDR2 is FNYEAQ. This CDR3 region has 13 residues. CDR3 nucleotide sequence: TGTGCCAGCAGCCCGACAGGGATCGGCGAGCAGTTCTTC. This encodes CASSPTGIGEQFF.